Each of the 21 T cell receptor beta chains below was sequenced from the same sample in a study of blood T cell repertoires in COVID-19. Assay: immunoSEQ multiplex PCR; the TCRdb copy retains only in-frame clones and omits some. The sample yields 130,000 to 150,000 clones, roughly 84% seen once. The sample was PBMCs or T cells enriched from blood (not recorded which). The origin of the receptors is a woman in her forties or fifties who had been exposed to COVID-19.

Only one count was recorded for this clone. This chain joins TRBV18 and TRBJ1-5; TRBD1 is a possible D gene (6 bases). The V and J ends lost 3 bases and 5 bases respectively, with 14 bases between them. The germline CDR1 and CDR2 sequences are KGHSH and LQKENI. CDR3 size: 15 residues. The CDR3: CASSPMAGEHQPQHF. In DNA form, the CDR3 reads TGTGCCAGCTCACCCATGGCAGGGGAGCATCAGCCCCAGCATTTT.

This chain uses TRBV7-2 with TRBJ2-2; unclear D gene. Germline V gene data show CDR1 as SGHTA and CDR2 as FQGNSA. The CDR3 sequence is 13 residues long. The ends were cut back, 2 bases at V and 5 bases at J, with 6 bases in the middle. The DNA for the CDR3 is TGTGCCAGCAGCTTAACCGGGACCGGGGAGCTGTTTTTT. Amino acids: CASSLTGTGELFF.

The chain joins TRBV3-1 (or the pseudogene TRBV3-2) to TRBJ2-1; 7 nucleotides match TRBD1. Germline values: CDR1 LGHDT, CDR2 YNNKEL (reference sequence). Losses at the gene ends were 3 bases for V and 4 bases for J; bases not matched to a gene: 6. The CDR3 is 15 residues long. CDR3 loop: CASSHWTGAYNEQFF. CDR3 bases: TGTGCCAGCAGCCACTGGACAGGAGCGTACAATGAGCAGTTCTTC.

The gene calls are TRBV6-5 and TRBJ1-4; D gene uncertain. The CDR3 is 14 amino acids. Germline V gene sequence: CDR1 MNHEY, CDR2 SVGAGI. The V end lost 7 bases, the J end lost 5 bases, and 14 bases lay between the germline ends. As DNA, the CDR3 is TGTGCCAGCACCGCGGCGCCCCGAAATGAAAAACTGTTTTTT. Residues: CASTAAPRNEKLFF.

This clone was observed a few times. V usage is TRBV19 and J usage is TRBJ1-6, with D unresolved. The CDR3 runs 14 residues. The germline V gene has CDR1 LNHDA and CDR2 SQIVND (reference sequence). Trimming took off 10 bases at V and 0 bases at J, with 10 bases between the two ends. The CDR3 sequence: CATSQSSYNSPLHF. The CDR3 DNA is TGTGCCACTTCACAGAGCTCCTATAATTCACCCCTCCACTTT.

This sequence joins TRBV28 and TRBJ2-7, with a tentative D call TRBD2 (5 bases). This CDR3 has 14 residues. Germline CDR1 is MDHEN and CDR2 is SYDVKM. V shed 5 bases and J shed 4 bases, with 15 bases lying between them. CDR3 loop: CASSPGGSGYEQYF. CDR3 coding DNA: TGTGCCAGCAGTCCCGGAGGTTCGGGATACGAGCAGTACTTC. Full variable domain (rest looked up from reference TRBV28 and TRBJ2-7): DVKVTQSSRYLVKRTGEKVFLECVQDMDHENMFWYRQDPGLGLRLIYFSYDVKMKEKGDIPEGYSVSREKKERFSLILESASTNQTSMYLCASSPGGSGYEQYFGPGTRLTVT.

The chain employs TRBV6-5 and TRBJ2-2, with TRBD2 matching 8 bases. J lost 3 bases, V lost 6 bases, and 3 bases had no gene match. Germline V gene sequence: CDR1 MNHEY, CDR2 SVGAGI. The CDR3 has 14 amino acids. DNA for the CDR3: TGTGCCAGCAGCCCGGGACTAGACACCGGGGAGCTGTTTTTT. Its translation: CASSPGLDTGELFF.

V usage is TRBV5-8 and J usage is TRBJ1-1; TRBD1 aligns across 8 bases. The CDR3 is 13 amino acids. Germline-derived CDR1 and CDR2 are SGHTS and YDEGEE. V shed 5 bases, J shed 7 bases, and the junction held 7 bases outside the gene matches. CDR3 loop: CASSWTGNFEAFF. The CDR3 DNA reads TGTGCCAGCAGTTGGACAGGGAACTTTGAAGCTTTCTTT.

The J gene is TRBJ1-6, the V gene TRBV12-5, with TRBD1 as a possible D gene (5 bases). V lost 2 bases and J 7 bases, leaving 9 bases between the germline ends. CDR3 length: 14 amino acids. Germline V gene sequence: CDR1 LGHNT, CDR2 FRNRAP. In DNA form, the CDR3 reads TGTGCTAGTGGTTTGCGGGCAGGGAATTCACCCCTCCACTTT. Residues: CASGLRAGNSPLHF.

The gene calls are TRBV19 and TRBJ1-4; TRBD1 aligns across 9 bases. The V gene end was trimmed by 7 bases and the J gene end by 5 bases; junction bases not matched to a gene: 5. This CDR3 is 14 amino acids long. CDR1 and CDR2 from the germline V gene are LNHDA and SQIVND (reference sequence). CDR3 loop: CASTIGQGNEKLFF. The CDR3 coding sequence is TGTGCCAGTACAATTGGACAGGGGAATGAAAAACTGTTTTTT.

This clone was picked up a small number of times. V is TRBV6-5 and J is TRBJ1-5, with no clear D. Germline V gives CDR1 MNHEY, CDR2 SVGAGI. The CDR3 totals 15 residues. Trimming cost V 2 bases and J 0 bases, with 8 bases left between them. The CDR3 coding sequence is TGTGCCAGCAGTTACGAGACACTTAGCAATCAGCCCCAGCATTTT. Translated, it gives CASSYETLSNQPQHF.

The chain has TRBV27 and TRBJ1-6; 7 bases are a match to TRBD1. V trimming: 5 bases; J trimming: 7 bases; junction bases outside the gene matches: 11. Germline V gives CDR1 MNHEY, CDR2 SMNVEV (reference sequence). The CDR3 loop spans 16 amino acids. The CDR3 sequence is CASSPLFRRGNSPLHF. CDR3 bases: TGTGCCAGCAGTCCCCTTTTTCGCAGGGGGAATTCACCCCTCCACTTT.

The chain employs TRBV6-5 and TRBJ2-5; TRBD2 agrees at 7 bases. Losses at the gene ends were 10 bases for V and 4 bases for J; bases not matched to a gene: 15. This CDR3 is built from 15 residues. Germline CDR1 is MNHEY and CDR2 is SVGAGI. The CDR3 nucleotides read TGTGCCACCTCCGGGGGGACTGGGTACGGAGAGACCCAGTACTTC. Protein product: CATSGGTGYGETQYF.

This clone was seen only once. V and J are TRBV5-6 and TRBJ2-1, with 9 bases that match TRBD2. J gave up 8 bases and V 3 bases, and 9 bases lay outside the gene matches. Germline CDR1 and CDR2: SGHDT and YYEEEE. The CDR3 is 15 residues long. CDR3 coding DNA: TGTGCCAGCAGCTCCAAAGCGGGGGGCCGGTATGAGCAGTTCTTC. The encoded protein is CASSSKAGGRYEQFF. Supplemented by reference TRBV5-6 and TRBJ2-1, the full variable domain reads DAGVTQSPTHLIKTRGQQVTLRCSPKSGHDTVSWYQQALGQGPQFIFQYYEEEERQRGNFPDRFSGHQFPNYSSELNVNALLLGDSALYLCASSSKAGGRYEQFFGPGTRLTVL.

The chain has TRBV12-3 or TRBV12-4 and TRBJ1-5; D unresolved. This CDR3 has 12 amino acids. V lost 6 bases and J lost 2, with 5 bases in between. CDR3 amino acids: CASRRGNQPQHF. The CDR3 region has the DNA TGTGCCAGCAGGCGGGGCAATCAGCCCCAGCATTTT.

The genes are TRBV6-2 or TRBV6-3 and TRBJ1-1; D uncertain. Germline CDR1 MNHEY, CDR2 SVGEGT. The CDR3 consists of 13 residues. With 6 bases removed from V and 1 base from J, the gap between germline ends came to 9 bases. The CDR3 DNA follows: TGTGCCAGCAGCAAGTGGGCGAACACTGAAGCTTTCTTT. Its translation: CASSKWANTEAFF.

V usage is TRBV29-1 and J usage is TRBJ1-2, with a possible D match to TRBD1 (6 bases). V dropped 6 bases and J dropped 0 bases, with 26 bases sitting between them. Germline assignment: CDR1 SQVTM and CDR2 ANQGSEA. The CDR3 extends over 18 amino acids. The CDR3 bases are TGCAGCGTCCTGAAGGGGGGGACGGCGATTTTAGCTAACTATGGCTACACCTTC. Its protein product is CSVLKGGTAILANYGYTF.

This clone was seen ten or more times. The chain joins TRBV4-3 to TRBJ2-7; a possible D gene is TRBD1 (6 bases). The CDR3 extends over 16 amino acids. V was cut by 0 bases and J by 3 bases, with 15 bases left in between. Germline V CDR1 and CDR2: LGHNA, YSLEER. As DNA, the CDR3 is TGCGCCAGCAGCCAAGATTCGGGACAACCTTTCTACGAGCAGTACTTC. Amino acid sequence: CASSQDSGQPFYEQYF.

This chain links TRBV5-4 with TRBJ2-1; the D gene is possibly TRBD2 (6 bases). The CDR3 has 16 amino acids. Germline V gene data show CDR1 as SGHNT and CDR2 as YYREEE (reference sequence). V gave up 0 bases and J gave up 10 bases, with 20 bases separating them. The CDR3 nucleotides read TGTGCCAGCAGCTTGGGCCGGGGGACCCTTAGAACAGAGCAGTTCTTC. Translating gives CASSLGRGTLRTEQFF.

The J gene is TRBJ2-7, the V gene TRBV7-8; TRBD2 matches 11 bases. Germline trimming cut 3 bases from V and 7 bases from J; bases unmatched to any gene: 2. The CDR3 covers 13 residues. Germline CDR1 is SGHVS and CDR2 is FQNEAQ. Here the CDR3 reads CASSFRTSGEQYF. CDR3 nucleotide sequence: TGTGCCAGCAGCTTTCGGACTAGCGGGGAGCAGTACTTC.

The chain carries TRBV6-5 and TRBJ1-6; 7 bases are shared with TRBD1. Trimming took 6 bases from V and 7 from J; bases not matched to a gene: 6. Germline CDR1 reads MNHEY; CDR2 reads SVGAGI. CDR3 length equals 14 residues. The chain's CDR3 is CASRTGLVNSPLHF. The CDR3 nucleotides read TGTGCCAGCAGGACAGGGTTGGTGAATTCACCCCTCCACTTT.